This is a list of T cell receptor beta chains from one sample in a study of T cells in Graves' hyperthyroidism and ophthalmopathy. Each CDR3 protein gets one entry after TCRdb re-called the multiplex PCR reads with MiXCR. The profile covers hundreds of thousands of distinct CDR3 sequences, with about two fifths appearing a single time and 8% to 9% taken by the ten largest. The sample was blood. The receptor set was obtained from a man aged 18 to 35 with Graves' hyperthyroidism. CDR3s leave out the opening cysteine and the closing phenylalanine or tryptophan.

CDR3	V	J
SVVSGNTGELGTEAF	TRBV29-1	TRBJ1-1
SVEDRLAGGGSGELF	TRBV29-1	TRBJ2-2
ASSLGGGRVNEQY	TRBV5-4	TRBJ2-7
SLGLAASGYT	TRBV29-1	TRBJ1-2
ASSLSSKGEQY	TRBV7-3	TRBJ2-7
SVEGQSSYEQY	TRBV29-1	TRBJ2-7
ASSSRGPGSPLH	TRBV6-5	TRBJ1-6
ASSDTYGYGYTIY	TRBV2	TRBJ1-3
ASSEGVVDGQETQY	TRBV9	TRBJ2-5
ASRTSGSGGLYEQY	TRBV12-3/TRBV12-4	TRBJ2-7
ASYDRNTEAF	TRBV10-3	TRBJ1-1
ASSQDGTGQETQY	TRBV4-3	TRBJ2-5
ASSPRAGTGEKLF	TRBV13	TRBJ1-4
SARDATGTGANVLT	TRBV20-1	TRBJ2-6
ASSYRDSQETQY	TRBV6-1	TRBJ2-5
SVERAGIRGEQY	TRBV29-1	TRBJ2-7
ASSDGPSGNTIY	TRBV19	TRBJ1-3
ASTLSIAGYEQY	TRBV6-5	TRBJ2-7
ASSERGAPYEQY	TRBV25-1	TRBJ2-7
ASSRYRSPAGNTIY	TRBV2	TRBJ1-3
ASSPDRLTGNTIY	TRBV12-3/TRBV12-4	TRBJ1-3
ASSELRMLGEQY	TRBV25-1	TRBJ2-7
ASSLFPLGNTEAF	TRBV7-2	TRBJ1-1
SVEQDL	TRBV29-1	TRBJ1-2
ASSVGSEETQY	TRBV9	TRBJ2-5
ASSLKGTGEAAGGYT	TRBV5-6	TRBJ1-2
ASRSPYQETQY	TRBV7-6	TRBJ2-5
ASSLRANGELF	TRBV12-3/TRBV12-4	TRBJ2-2